Sequencing of this T cell receptor beta chain was carried out in a study of Graves' ophthalmopathy and Graves' hyperthyroidism. The V gene lost 0 bases and the J gene lost 3 bases, with 8 bases spanning the gap. This CDR3 has 14 amino acids. Germline loops: CDR1 MNHEY, CDR2 SMNVEV (reference sequence). RNA transcripts provided the template for amplifying TCR beta CDR3 regions. HTBI-primed first-round RT-PCR preceded second-round multiplex PCR. MiXCR was run by TCRdb on the multiplex PCR reads, yielding one entry per CDR3 protein. The data show around 400,000 distinct CDR3 sequences, around 16% seen once. Certain patients, namely those with other autoimmune diseases, uncontrolled infections, pregnancy or lactation, were excluded. This clonotype was recorded many times.

This clonotype was obtained from a woman aged 18-29 years with Graves' ophthalmopathy. Specimen: peripheral blood. The rearrangement joins TRBV27 to TRBJ1-2; no clear D gene. CDR3 residues: CASSLSRGHYGYTF. CDR3 DNA sequence: TGTGCCAGCAGTTTATCGAGAGGGCACTATGGCTACACCTTC.